The 18 T cell receptor beta chains given below trace back to one sample, sequenced in a study of Ad26.COV2.S vaccination and SARS-CoV-2 variants. Treatment denoted: some 19 received Ad26.COV2.S at low or high dose, single or two shots; about 5 received placebo; per-sample allocation not given. After the first vaccine or placebo injection, samples were drawn on day 63. Sequencing used immunoSEQ multiplex PCR; TCRdb keeps in-frame clones, though not all of them. This table has approximately 400,000 clones, about four fifths appearing once. The source was peripheral blood, collected in a trial of Ad26.COV2.S vaccine versus placebo. These receptors were obtained from a person aged 18 to 59 who received the Ad26.COV2.S COVID-19 vaccine or a placebo.

V is TRBV6-5 and J is TRBJ1-6; D uncertain. V gave up 5 bases and J gave up 7 bases, with 12 bases separating them. The CDR3 runs to 14 residues. CDR1 and CDR2 from the germline V gene are MNHEY and SVGAGI. CDR3 in DNA: TGTGCCAGCAGTCGACGGGAGAGAAATTCACCCCTCCACTTT. Amino acids: CASSRRERNSPLHF.

The chain joins TRBV15 to TRBJ2-1; perhaps TRBD1 as D (6 bases). V shed 4 bases and J shed 2 bases, with 18 bases lying between them. The CDR3 totals 17 residues. Germline CDR1 is LNHNV and CDR2 is YYDKDF (reference sequence). CDR3 DNA: TGTGCCACCAGCAACCTCAGGGGCAGGGGTCCCTACAATGAGCAGTTCTTC. Translated: CATSNLRGRGPYNEQFF.

The CDR3 protein is CASSSRRVAGIPDTQYF. CDR3 sequence (DNA): TGTGCCAGCAGCTCCCGCCGGGTAGCGGGGATACCAGATACGCAGTATTTT. V is TRBV11-3 and J is TRBJ2-3; 8 bases match TRBD2. The J segment lost 4 bases and the V segment lost 4 bases, leaving 13 bases of the junction unmatched. CDR3 size: 17 residues. Germline CDR1 is SGHNT and CDR2 is YENEEA.

The chain employs TRBV15 and TRBJ1-2; 7 bases are a match to TRBD1. Germline V gene lookup returns CDR1 LNHNV and CDR2 YYDKDF (reference sequence). This CDR3 has 14 residues. Germline trimming cut 0 bases from V and 11 bases from J; bases unmatched to any gene: 9. As DNA, the CDR3 is TGTGCCACCAGCAGAGATGGGGGACAGAGGGGATACACCTTC. Translation gives CATSRDGGQRGYTF. The full variable domain, completed using reference TRBV15 and TRBJ1-2, is DAMVIQNPRYQVTQFGKPVTLSCSQTLNHNVMYWYQQKSSQAPKLLFHYYDKDFNNEADTPDNFQSRRPNTSFCFLDIRSPGLGDTAMYLCATSRDGGQRGYTFGSGTRLTVV.

The rearrangement uses TRBV19 and TRBJ1-6; D is unresolved. The ends were cut back, 7 bases at V and 0 bases at J, with 7 bases in the middle. CDR1 and CDR2 from the germline V gene are LNHDA and SQIVND (reference sequence). This CDR3 is 14 amino acids long. The CDR3 DNA sequence: TGTGCCAGTAATCCCAGCTCCTATAATTCACCCCTCCACTTT. As protein: CASNPSSYNSPLHF. Using reference TRBV19 and TRBJ1-6 for the parts outside the CDR3, the full variable domain is DGGITQSPKYLFRKEGQNVTLSCEQNLNHDAMYWYRQDPGQGLRLIYYSQIVNDFQKGDIAEGYSVSREKKESFPLTVTSAQKNPTAFYLCASNPSSYNSPLHFGNGTRLTVT.

The chain carries TRBV11-2 and TRBJ2-7; D is unclear. The V gene's germline CDR1 is SGHAT and CDR2 FQNNGV. The CDR3 loop spans 16 amino acids. With 5 bases removed from V and 5 bases from J, the gap between germline ends came to 22 bases. The CDR3 DNA reads TGTGCCAGCAGCCCATGGACCAGCCCCCGAAGGAACGAGCAGTACTTC. This codes for CASSPWTSPRRNEQYF.

This clone was observed a single time. V gene TRBV7-3 combines with J gene TRBJ2-7; D is possibly TRBD1 or TRBD2 (6 bases each). The germline gives CDR1 SGHTA, CDR2 FQGTGA. Trimming left V 5 bases short and J 6 bases short, with 17 bases between. The CDR3 runs to 14 residues. In DNA, the CDR3 is TGTGCCAGCAGCCCCTCGGGGGCGAACGGCGAGCAGTACTTC. This gives the protein CASSPSGANGEQYF.

The chain couples TRBV11-3 to TRBJ1-3; 8 bases line up with TRBD1. The germline gives CDR1 SGHNT, CDR2 YENEEA. J lost 2 bases, V lost 6 bases, and 3 bases had no gene match. The CDR3 covers 14 residues. In DNA form, the CDR3 reads TGTGCCAGCAGACCGACAGGGGCTGGAAACACCATATATTTT. It specifies CASRPTGAGNTIYF. The full variable domain, its missing parts supplied by reference TRBV11-3 and TRBJ1-3, is EAGVVQSPRYKIIEKKQPVAFWCNPISGHNTLYWYLQNLGQGPELLIRYENEEAVDDSQLPKDRFSAERLKGVDSTLKIQPAELGDSAVYLCASRPTGAGNTIYFGEGSWLTVV.

The chain couples TRBV13 to TRBJ2-6; 7 bases fit TRBD1. CDR1 and CDR2 from the germline V gene are PRHDT and FYEKMQ (reference sequence). The CDR3 has 16 residues. After removal of 1 base from V and 8 bases from J, the junction contained 8 bases not matched to a gene. The CDR3 nucleotides are TGTGCCAGCAGCTTAGACAGGGGCCCCTCTTCCAACGTCCTGACTTTC. It encodes CASSLDRGPSSNVLTF.

The rearrangement links TRBV7-9 to TRBJ1-1, with D possibly being TRBD1 (5 bases). Between the trimmed V and J ends, which lost 7 bases and 3 bases, there was a span of 6 bases. CDR3 length equals 11 residues. The V gene's germline CDR1 is SEHNR and CDR2 FQNEAQ (reference sequence). The DNA for the CDR3 is TGTGCCAGCAAAGGGGACACTGAAGCTTTCTTT. Amino acid sequence: CASKGDTEAFF.

J is TRBJ2-7 and V is TRBV4-1; D gene ambiguous. V was clipped by 0 bases and J by 6 bases, with 18 bases between them. The CDR3 length is 16 residues. Germline CDR1 reads MGHRA; CDR2 reads YSYEKL. The CDR3 spells CASSQEIRVRWGEQYF. CDR3 DNA: TGCGCCAGCAGCCAAGAGATACGGGTCAGGTGGGGCGAGCAGTACTTC.

This clone showed up just a few times. The chain uses TRBV7-9 and TRBJ2-2, with TRBD2 matching 13 bases. The CDR3 is 14 residues long. Germline loops: CDR1 SEHNR, CDR2 FQNEAQ (reference sequence). The V segment lost 11 bases and the J segment 4 bases; nucleotides outside the gene matches: 4. CDR3: CAYRLAGGTGELFF. CDR3 nucleotides: TGTGCCTATCGACTAGCGGGGGGCACCGGGGAGCTGTTTTTT.

The rearrangement joins TRBV11-2 to TRBJ2-7; no reliable D call. Germline V gene sequence: CDR1 SGHAT, CDR2 FQNNGV. The V end lost 6 bases, the J end lost 4 bases, and 10 bases lay between the germline ends. This CDR3 is built from 12 residues. The CDR3 protein is CASRGPLYEQYF. CDR3 in DNA: TGTGCCAGCAGAGGGCCCCTTTACGAGCAGTACTTC.

This clone was seen only a few times. This chain joins TRBV10-2 and TRBJ1-2; D uncertain. V was pared by 8 bases and J by 5 bases, with 15 bases between. CDR1 is WSHSY, CDR2 SAAADI, per germline. This CDR3 has 13 amino acids. The CDR3 spells CASLETYPYGYTF. The CDR3 bases are TGCGCCAGCCTCGAGACCTATCCTTATGGCTACACCTTC.

The V and J genes are TRBV9 and TRBJ1-2, with 8 bases that match TRBD1. With V trimmed by 0 bases and J by 6 bases, 10 bases remained unmatched. The CDR3 spans 16 residues. Germline CDR1 and CDR2: SGDLS and YYNGEE. Here the CDR3 reads CASSVGPGQGKDGYTF. The CDR3 coding sequence is TGTGCCAGCAGCGTAGGCCCCGGACAGGGTAAAGATGGCTACACCTTC.

This clone has just one count. V is TRBV6-6 and J is TRBJ2-2, with D perhaps assigned TRBD1 or TRBD2 (6 bases each). The germline CDR1 and CDR2 sequences are MNHNY and SVGAGI (reference sequence). CDR3 length: 13 amino acids. V was cut by 10 bases and J by 4 bases, with 13 bases left in between. The DNA for the CDR3 is TGTGCCATCAGGGGTAGCGGCACCGGGGAGCTGTTTTTT. It codes for CAIRGSGTGELFF.

The rearrangement links TRBV12-3 or TRBV12-4 to TRBJ1-5; 8 bases match TRBD1. V lost 7 bases, J lost 5 bases, and 1 base stayed unmatched. This CDR3 has 12 amino acids. CDR3 region: CASTGGDQPQHF. CDR3 sequence (DNA): TGTGCCAGCACAGGGGGCGATCAGCCCCAGCATTTT.

This clone was seen more than once but under ten times. The chain couples TRBV5-1 to TRBJ2-7; perhaps D is TRBD1 or TRBD2 (5 bases each). CDR3 size: 14 residues. V gave up 4 bases and J gave up 0 bases, with 11 bases separating them. Looked up from germline, CDR1 is SGHRS and CDR2 is YFSETQ. CDR3 sequence: CASSAEGSSYEQYF. CDR3 nucleotide sequence: TGCGCCAGCAGCGCCGAGGGGTCCTCCTACGAGCAGTACTTC.